What follows are 21 T cell receptor beta chains derived from one specimen sequenced in a study of molecular identifiers for immune sequencing clone quantification. TCRdb reanalysed the PCR reads using MiXCR and keeps one entry per CDR3 protein. This table has 550,000 to 750,000 distinct CDR3 sequences, 20% appearing once. The sequenced sample consisted of naive CD8+ T cells from blood, with Jurkat cell RNA spiked in. Subset given: FACS-sorted CD8+CD4-CCR7+CD45RA+ naive T cells. Every receptor here comes from a human donor in good health. Some libraries in this study had Jurkat cell RNA spiked in.

The table lists this clonotype with many counts. The rearrangement uses TRBV5-1 and TRBJ2-1, with 8 positions matching TRBD2. CDR1 and CDR2 (germline): SGHRS, YFSETQ. This CDR3 region has 14 residues. The J segment lost 12 bases and the V segment lost 1 base, leaving 9 bases of the junction unmatched. CDR3 DNA: TGCGCCAGCAGCTTGTTTAGCGGGGACCCAGTGCAGTTCTTC. Translated, it gives CASSLFSGDPVQFF.

This clonotype was counted many times. DNA of the CDR3: TGTGCCAGCAGCCTGGTTGCGGCAGGCGACGGGGAGCTGTTTTTT. Translation gives CASSLVAAGDGELFF. V and J are TRBV7-9 and TRBJ2-2, with D uncertain. CDR1 and CDR2 (germline): SEHNR, FQNEAQ (reference sequence). The CDR3 runs 15 residues. Between the trimmed V and J ends, which lost 5 bases and 7 bases, there was a span of 17 bases.

Ten or more counts support this clonotype. The chain is built from TRBV3-1 and TRBJ1-4; a weak D match, TRBD1 (5 bases). Looked up from germline, CDR1 is LGHDT and CDR2 is YNNKEL (reference sequence). Trimming pared 3 bases from V and 6 bases from J, leaving 17 bases between. The CDR3 is 16 amino acids. The CDR3 loop reads CASSQTDPGTDEKLFF. In DNA, the CDR3 is TGTGCCAGCAGCCAGACCGACCCCGGGACCGATGAAAAACTGTTTTTT.

A remark on this clonotype: No conserved phenylalanine or tryptophan ends this CDR3, so it is likely a read error. This chain links TRBV6-2 or TRBV6-3 with TRBJ2-3; D may be TRBD1 (6 bases). Between the trimmed V and J ends, which lost 5 bases and 5 bases, there was a span of 20 bases. CDR3 length equals 16 residues. The germline gives CDR1 MNHEY, CDR2 SVGEGT. The CDR3 sequence: CASSQKRADRGDTQYL. The CDR3 DNA sequence: TGTGCCAGCAGTCAGAAACGGGCGGACAGAGGAGATACGCAGTATCTT.

This clonotype was found many times. The rearrangement links TRBV5-1 to TRBJ2-7; the D is unclear. Trimming left V 0 bases short and J 0 bases short, with 10 bases between. The germline V gene has CDR1 SGHRS and CDR2 YFSETQ. The CDR3 contains 15 residues. The CDR3 bases are TGCGCCAGCAGCTTGGTAGGGTCCCTCTCCTACGAGCAGTACTTC. It codes for CASSLVGSLSYEQYF.

This clonotype was detected many times. The chain is built from TRBV18 and TRBJ1-1; tentative D call: TRBD1 (6 bases). The CDR3 totals 19 residues. The V end lost 6 bases, the J end lost 0 bases, and 26 bases lay between the germline ends. Germline lookup yields CDR1 KGHSH and CDR2 LQKENI. The CDR3 nucleotides are TGTGCCAGCTCCCCAGTTGGGGGCGACTTGGGCATTATGAACACTGAAGCTTTCTTT. Protein: CASSPVGGDLGIMNTEAFF.

This clonotype occurred many times. The gene calls are TRBV20-1 and TRBJ1-2; D may be TRBD1 (5 bases). The V gene's germline CDR1 is DFQATT and CDR2 SNEGSKA (reference sequence). The CDR3 has 16 amino acids. Trimming shortened V by 2 bases and J by 2 bases, and 18 bases separated the two germline ends. The CDR3 nucleotides read TGCAGTGCTAGATCCCCGCCCACAGGAGTAAACTATGGCTACACCTTC. Protein: CSARSPPTGVNYGYTF.

This clonotype has just a few counts. This chain connects TRBV6-2 or TRBV6-3 to TRBJ2-1, with 9 bases fitting TRBD2. Germline trimming cut 0 bases from V and 3 bases from J; bases unmatched to any gene: 6. In germline, CDR1 is MNHEY, CDR2 SVGEGT. The CDR3 covers 17 residues. The CDR3 DNA reads TGTGCCAGCAGTTACTCGTCTGCACTAGCGGGCTACAATGAGCAGTTCTTC. As protein: CASSYSSALAGYNEQFF.

On this clonotype itself: One end of the junction fails to match germline, which may point to a read error. V gene TRBV6-5 combines with J gene TRBJ1-1; perhaps TRBD1 as D (5 bases). The germline gives CDR1 MNHEY, CDR2 SVGAGI. The CDR3 spans 15 residues. The CDR3 spells CASSPVGGGGTEALF. The CDR3 coding sequence is TGTGCCAGCAGCCCAGTGGGGGGGGGAGGCACTGAAGCTCTCTTT.

This clonotype was seen at least ten times. The chain uses TRBV27 and TRBJ2-7; 8 positions agree with TRBD2. The ends lost 10 bases at V and 5 bases at J; junction bases unmatched: 10. This CDR3 contains 13 residues. From germline, CDR1 is MNHEY and CDR2 SMNVEV (reference sequence). CDR3 sequence: CATRFGGADEQYF. The CDR3 coding sequence is TGTGCCACCCGATTCGGGGGGGCAGACGAGCAGTACTTC.

This clonotype was counted at least ten times. This rearrangement joins TRBV7-6 to TRBJ1-4, with D unclear. The CDR3 consists of 15 residues. V lost 5 bases and J lost 5, with 15 bases in between. Germline loops: CDR1 SGHVS, CDR2 FNYEAQ. In nucleotides, the CDR3 is TGTGCCAGCAGCCCCCCCCCCCGGGAAAATGAAAAACTGTTTTTT. As protein: CASSPPPRENEKLFF. The full variable domain, completed using reference TRBV7-6 and TRBJ1-4, is GAGVSQSPRYKVTKRGQDVALRCDPISGHVSLYWYRQALGQGPEFLTYFNYEAQQDKSGLPNDRFSAERPEGSISTLTIQRTEQRDSAMYRCASSPPPRENEKLFFGSGTQLSVL.

This clonotype has a count of ten or more. V gene TRBV4-1 combines with J gene TRBJ1-5; 7 nucleotides line up with TRBD1. Germline-derived CDR1 and CDR2 are MGHRA and YSYEKL. This CDR3 comprises 15 residues. With 0 bases clipped from V and 7 bases from J, the junction kept 6 bases outside the gene matches. CDR3 sequence (DNA): TGCGCCAGCAGCCAAGAAAAGACAGGGTGGCAGCCCCAGCATTTT. It yields the protein CASSQEKTGWQPQHF.

Worth noting for this clonotype: Since a much larger clone is just one base distant, this may be a read error. The V and J genes are TRBV6-5 and TRBJ1-1, with D possibly being TRBD1 (6 bases). Trimming cost V 5 bases and J 4 bases, with 14 bases left between them. Germline CDR1 and CDR2: MNHEY and SVGAGI. CDR3 length: 14 amino acids. CDR3 loop: CASSQAPRGTEAFF. The CDR3 DNA is TGTGCCAGCAGTCAGGCTCCCAGGGGCACTGAAGCTTTCTTT.

On this clonotype itself: A much larger clone lies a single base off, so this may be a read error. The rearrangement uses TRBV12-3 or TRBV12-4 and TRBJ2-3; D possibly corresponds to TRBD1 (6 bases). The CDR3 sequence is 12 residues long. The chain's CDR3 is CAGSQTGDTQYF. CDR3 DNA sequence: TGTGCCGGCAGTCAGACAGGAGATACGCAGTATTTT.

J is TRBJ1-6 and V is TRBV18, with D uncertain. V was pared by 1 base and J by 2 bases, with 6 bases between. Germline loops: CDR1 KGHSH, CDR2 LQKENI. The CDR3 has 15 amino acids. The CDR3 loop is CASSPREPYNSPLHF. As DNA, the CDR3 is TGTGCCAGCTCACCACGGGAGCCCTATAATTCACCCCTCCACTTT.

This clonotype was counted at least ten times. CDR3 bases: TGTGCCAGCAGCGCGGCCGGGACAGGCTCCAATCAGCCCCAGCATTTT. Encoded protein: CASSAAGTGSNQPQHF. V usage is TRBV11-2 and J usage is TRBJ1-5, with TRBD1 matching 8 bases. The CDR3 spans 16 residues. V dropped 5 bases and J dropped 3; count of bases not matched to a gene: 9. Germline assignment: CDR1 SGHAT and CDR2 FQNNGV.

For this clonotype: This clone may be a read error of a much larger clone one base away. J is TRBJ2-5 and V is TRBV20-1; D gene ambiguous. V was shortened by 1 base and J by 4 bases, with 13 bases between the two germline ends. The CDR3 length is 14 residues. Germline CDR1 DFQATT, CDR2 SNEGSKA (reference sequence). The DNA of the CDR3 is TGCAGTGCTAGAGGGGCAGGCCTTCGAGAGACCCAGTACTTC. Translating it yields CSARGAGLRETQYF.

This clonotype appeared many times. The chain recombines TRBV6-1 with TRBJ2-3, with 7 nucleotides matching TRBD1. CDR3 length equals 15 residues. The V gene end was trimmed by 2 bases and the J gene end by 1 base; junction bases not matched to a gene: 3. The V gene's germline CDR1 is MNHNS and CDR2 SASEGT. The CDR3 loop is CASSEQDRGTDTQYF. The CDR3 DNA sequence: TGTGCCAGCAGTGAACAAGACAGGGGCACAGATACGCAGTATTTT.

This clonotype was observed at least ten times. The rearrangement uses TRBV2 and TRBJ2-7; 11 bases are a match to TRBD2. Trimming removed 3 bases from V and 4 bases from J; junction bases left unmatched: 14. The CDR3 is 18 residues long. The germline V gene encodes CDR1 SNHLY and CDR2 FYNNEI. CDR3 protein: CASSDELAGAVGVYEQYF. The CDR3 DNA is TGTGCCAGCAGTGACGAACTAGCGGGAGCCGTGGGGGTATACGAGCAGTACTTC.

The table lists this clonotype with a few counts. The chain combines TRBV19 with TRBJ1-1; no definite D call. V was cut by 3 bases and J by 7 bases, with 15 bases left in between. The CDR3 extends over 14 amino acids. Germline V gene data show CDR1 as LNHDA and CDR2 as SQIVND (reference sequence). The CDR3 here is CASSIPPNLDEAFF. CDR3 DNA sequence: TGTGCCAGTAGTATCCCCCCGAACCTCGATGAAGCTTTCTTT.

This clonotype was observed a few times. The rearrangement uses TRBV4-3 and TRBJ2-1; 13 bases match TRBD2. CDR3 length: 18 amino acids. V gave up 1 base and J gave up 6 bases; unmatched junction bases: 9. CDR1 LGHNA and CDR2 YSLEER come from the germline V gene. CDR3 coding DNA: TGCGCCAGCAGCCAAGGGACTAGCGGGGGCACCGCGGTCAATGAGCAGTTCTTC. This gives the protein CASSQGTSGGTAVNEQFF.